Listed here is a single T cell receptor beta chain. Its antigen remains unknown. The sample comes from a study of human CD8 memory T cell subsets. Study-wide results and caveats: The Chao1 estimates suggested that precursor exhausted T cells were less diverse than stem-like memory T cells.

UMI-labeled 5' RACE was used to make TCR beta libraries. TCRdb re-called the 5' RACE reads and gives one entry per CDR3 protein, without DNA. The sample has 4,500 to 6,000 distinct CDR3 sequences. This TCR was recovered from a human donor in good health. The sequencing sample was made of CD8+ effector memory T cells (TEM) sorted from PBMCs. The subset is: effector memory CD8 T cells, CCR7- CD45RO+ CD95+.

CDR3: CASSSAGTSGSYDEQYF. The J gene is TRBJ2-7, the V gene TRBV7-9; TCRdb's D call of TRBD2 is untestable without DNA. CDR3 length: 17 residues. Germline V gene data show CDR1 as SEHNR and CDR2 as FQNEAQ (reference sequence). Full variable domain (rest looked up from reference TRBV7-9 and TRBJ2-7): DTGVSQNPRHKITKRGQNVTFRCDPISEHNRLYWYRQTLGQGPEFLTYFQNEAQLEKSRLLSDRFSAERPKGSFSTLEIQRTEQGDSAMYLCASSSAGTSGSYDEQYFGPGTRLTVT.